A selection of T cell receptor beta chains follows, all from one sample in a study of T cells after yellow fever vaccination. TCRdb called the 5' RACE reads again in MiXCR, with one record for every CDR3 protein. Of roughly 32,000 distinct CDR3 sequences listed, 4.4% are singletons. Source: CD8+ T cells sorted from PBMCs, taken 5 days after the yellow fever booster vaccination. These receptors were taken from a man aged 25-45 years who received the YFV17D yellow fever vaccine. Each CDR3 is given with its conserved first and last residue. Fields, in order: J gene, V gene, clone size, D gene, CDR3 DNA, CDR3 protein. D genes are given only for firm matches. A row's size may be missing; if present it is once, few, many or a size class.

J: TRBJ2-5; V: TRBV27; size: many; D: .; DNA: TGTGCCAGCAGTTTAAGGGGATACCAAGAGACCCAGTACTTC; CDR3: CASSLRGYQETQYF
J: TRBJ2-7; V: TRBV7-2; size: many; D: .; DNA: TGTGCCAGCAGCTTAGGGACGGACGCGCAGTACTTC; CDR3: CASSLGTDAQYF
J: TRBJ1-4; V: TRBV3-1; size: many; D: .; DNA: TGTGCCAGCAGCCAAGAAGTCCTTGCAACTAATGAAAAACTGTTTTTT; CDR3: CASSQEVLATNEKLFF
J: TRBJ2-5; V: TRBV6-5; size: many; D: TRBD1; DNA: TGTGCCAGCAGCCAGACAGGGCTGGAGACCCAGTACTTC; CDR3: CASSQTGLETQYF
J: TRBJ2-6; V: TRBV28; size: many; D: .; DNA: TGTGCCAGCAGTTTTGTCCCGATCTCTGGGGCCAACGTCCTGACTTTC; CDR3: CASSFVPISGANVLTF
J: TRBJ2-5; V: TRBV27; size: many; D: .; DNA: TGTGCCAGCAGTTTAGTAGTTCAAGAGACCCAGTACTTC; CDR3: CASSLVVQETQYF
J: TRBJ2-1; V: TRBV11-2; size: many; D: TRBD2; DNA: TGTGCCAGCAGCTTAGTCTGGACTAGCGGATTTTACAATGAGCAGTTCTTC; CDR3: CASSLVWTSGFYNEQFF
J: TRBJ1-5; V: TRBV20-1; size: many; D: .; DNA: TGCAGTGCTAGAGTCTCCGATCAGCCCCAGCATTTT; CDR3: CSARVSDQPQHF
J: TRBJ2-5; V: TRBV7-2; size: many; D: TRBD2; DNA: TGTGCCAGCAGCTTAACTAGCGGGAGAGAGACCCAGTACTTC; CDR3: CASSLTSGRETQYF
J: TRBJ1-1; V: TRBV12-3/TRBV12-4; size: many; D: TRBD1; DNA: TGTGCCAGCGGGGACAGGGGGCGGCTGGACACTGAAGCTTTCTTT; CDR3: CASGDRGRLDTEAFF
J: TRBJ2-7; V: TRBV25-1; size: many; D: .; DNA: TGTGCCAGCAGCAGGAGGGCCCACGAGCAGTACTTC; CDR3: CASSRRAHEQYF
J: TRBJ2-3; V: TRBV24-1; size: many; D: .; DNA: TGTGCCACCAGTTTCGGGGATACGCAGTATTTT; CDR3: CATSFGDTQYF
J: TRBJ2-1; V: TRBV20-1; size: many; D: .; DNA: TGCAGTGCTAGAGATGGGCTAGCGACGGGCAATGAGCAGTTCTTC; CDR3: CSARDGLATGNEQFF
J: TRBJ2-1; V: TRBV20-1; size: many; D: TRBD1; DNA: TGCAGTGCAACGGGACAGTACGCTGAGCAGTTCTTC; CDR3: CSATGQYAEQFF
J: TRBJ1-1; V: TRBV7-9; size: many; D: .; DNA: TGTGCCAGCAGCTTAGTGGCCTCGGGAAACACTGAAGCTTTCTTT; CDR3: CASSLVASGNTEAFF
J: TRBJ2-1; V: TRBV5-1; size: many; D: .; DNA: TGCGCCAGCAGCTTCCTTAGGAATGAGCAGTTCTTC; CDR3: CASSFLRNEQFF
J: TRBJ1-4; V: TRBV15; size: .; D: .; DNA: TGTGCCACCAGCAGAGGGGGCCTGCCGGGAAAACTGTTTTTT; CDR3: CATSRGGLPGKLFF
J: TRBJ2-1; V: TRBV10-3; size: .; D: TRBD2; DNA: TGTGCCATCAGCGGGTGGCCCCTGACTAGCGGGAGGGCGGACAATGAGCAGTTCTTC; CDR3: CAISGWPLTSGRADNEQFF
J: TRBJ1-5; V: TRBV19; size: many; D: .; DNA: TGTGCCAGTAGTATGGCGGGGGCGTCGAGCCAGCCCCAGCATTTT; CDR3: CASSMAGASSQPQHF
J: TRBJ2-5; V: TRBV25-1; size: many; D: .; DNA: TGTGCCAGCAGTGGTCGGGAGACCCAGTACTTC; CDR3: CASSGRETQYF
J: TRBJ2-1; V: TRBV20-1; size: .; D: .; DNA: TGCAGTGCTAGAGATCTATGGGCGGGACGCAATGAGCAGTTCTTC; CDR3: CSARDLWAGRNEQFF
J: TRBJ2-7; V: TRBV4-3; size: many; D: TRBD1; DNA: TGCGCCAGCAGCCAAGTCCGGGACAGCGACGAGCAGTACTTC; CDR3: CASSQVRDSDEQYF
J: TRBJ2-5; V: TRBV15; size: many; D: TRBD2; DNA: TGTGCCACCAGCAGAGATAAACTAGCGGGAGCCGAAGAGACCCAGTACTTC; CDR3: CATSRDKLAGAEETQYF
J: TRBJ1-5; V: TRBV7-9; size: many; D: .; DNA: TGTGCCAGCAGCTTGGGGAGTCAGCCCCAGCATTTT; CDR3: CASSLGSQPQHF
J: TRBJ2-2; V: TRBV20-1; size: many; D: TRBD1; DNA: TGCAGTGCTATGGACAGGGGGATCGGCGGGGAGCTGTTTTTT; CDR3: CSAMDRGIGGELFF
J: TRBJ2-7; V: TRBV19; size: many; D: TRBD2; DNA: TGTGCCAGTAAATTGGGGGAGGGCGCCTACGAGCAGTACTTC; CDR3: CASKLGEGAYEQYF
J: TRBJ1-2; V: TRBV2; size: few; D: .; DNA: TGTGCCAGGGTTGGGGGCAGCCAAGGAGCTAACTATGGCTACACCTTC; CDR3: CARVGGSQGANYGYTF
J: TRBJ2-7; V: TRBV5-1; size: many; D: TRBD1; DNA: TGCGCCAGCAGCCTTACCGGGACAGGGAGCTACGAGCAGTACTTC; CDR3: CASSLTGTGSYEQYF
J: TRBJ2-3; V: TRBV19; size: many; D: .; DNA: TGTGCCAGTACTCGGGGAGATACGCAGTATTTT; CDR3: CASTRGDTQYF
J: TRBJ2-5; V: TRBV15; size: many; D: .; DNA: TGTGCCACCAGGTCGTCGGGGGCTGGACCAAAAGAGACCCAGTACTTC; CDR3: CATRSSGAGPKETQYF
J: TRBJ2-3; V: TRBV2; size: few; D: TRBD2; DNA: TGTGCCTGCAGTCCCCGTTGGGCTAGCGGGAACCGCCTAGATACGCAGTATTTT; CDR3: CACSPRWASGNRLDTQYF
J: TRBJ2-7; V: TRBV12-3/TRBV12-4; size: many; D: .; DNA: TGTGCCAGCAGTTTATTCGGCGGGGCCCAAGCCTACGAGCAGTACTTC; CDR3: CASSLFGGAQAYEQYF
J: TRBJ1-5; V: TRBV2; size: many; D: TRBD1; DNA: TGTGCCAGCGTGGCACAGGGACAGGGTGGGCAGCCCCAGCATTTT; CDR3: CASVAQGQGGQPQHF
J: TRBJ2-3; V: TRBV5-1; size: many; D: .; DNA: TGCGCCAGCAGCTGGAGACGGGAGAGTGGTCGAGATACGCAGTATTTT; CDR3: CASSWRRESGRDTQYF
J: TRBJ2-1; V: TRBV20-1; size: many; D: TRBD2; DNA: TGCAGTGCCCACAGCGGGAGGGGTTACAATGAGCAGTTCTTC; CDR3: CSAHSGRGYNEQFF
J: TRBJ2-7; V: TRBV7-2; size: once; D: .; DNA: TGTGCCAGCAGCGAAACAGGTTACTCCTACGAGCAGTACTTC; CDR3: CASSETGYSYEQYF
J: TRBJ2-7; V: TRBV27; size: many; D: .; DNA: TGTGCCAGCAGCGGAGGGAGCTCCTACGAGCAGTACTTC; CDR3: CASSGGSSYEQYF
J: TRBJ2-1; V: TRBV29-1; size: many; D: TRBD1; DNA: TGCAGCGTTACAGGGGACTCCTACAATGAGCAGTTCTTC; CDR3: CSVTGDSYNEQFF
J: TRBJ2-7; V: TRBV19; size: many; D: TRBD2; DNA: TGTGCCAGTCCTAGCGGGACCATCTACGAGCAGTACTTC; CDR3: CASPSGTIYEQYF
J: TRBJ1-1; V: TRBV2; size: many; D: .; DNA: TGTGCCAGCCAGGGTTTCGGACAGATGAACACTGAAGCTTTCTTT; CDR3: CASQGFGQMNTEAFF
J: TRBJ2-1; V: TRBV19; size: .; D: .; DNA: TGTGCCAGTAGTATAGTTCGGCAAATCTCCTACAATGAGCAGTTCTTC; CDR3: CASSIVRQISYNEQFF
J: TRBJ2-1; V: TRBV29-1; size: .; D: .; DNA: TGCAGCGTTGTGGGGGCAGACTACAATGAGCAGTTCTTC; CDR3: CSVVGADYNEQFF
J: TRBJ2-7; V: TRBV13; size: many; D: .; DNA: TGTGCCAGCAGCTTAGGGCAGGGCCCCGAGCAGTACTTC; CDR3: CASSLGQGPEQYF
J: TRBJ2-6; V: TRBV13; size: many; D: .; DNA: TGTGCCAGCAGCGTGGGAGGCTCTGGGGCCAACGTCCTGACTTTC; CDR3: CASSVGGSGANVLTF
J: TRBJ1-4; V: TRBV20-1; size: .; D: TRBD1; DNA: TGCTGTGCTAGGGCGACTCCCGGGACAGCGAATGAAAAACTGTTTTTT; CDR3: CCARATPGTANEKLFF
J: TRBJ2-1; V: TRBV7-3; size: .; D: .; DNA: TGTGCCAGCAGCCAATGGGGTGTCCTCTCCTCCTACAATGAGCAGTTCTTC; CDR3: CASSQWGVLSSYNEQFF